The 32 T cell receptor beta chains given below trace back to one sample, sequenced in a study of blood T cell repertoires in COVID-19. The data were produced by immunoSEQ multiplex PCR, yet TCRdb's version contains in-frame clones alone and is incomplete. The repertoire consists of roughly 130,000 clones, with about 90% occurring once and the leading ten covering 3% to 4%. The specimen was peripheral blood. Receptors originate from a woman aged 60-75 years with acute or convalescent COVID-19.

V gene TRBV24-1 combines with J gene TRBJ2-1; tentatively, D is TRBD1 (5 bases). CDR3 length: 15 amino acids. Germline V gene sequence: CDR1 KGHDR, CDR2 SFDVKD. V lost 3 bases and J lost 4, with 12 bases in between. The CDR3 reads CATSDKQVTYNEQFF. The DNA of the CDR3 is TGTGCCACCAGTGATAAACAGGTGACATACAATGAGCAGTTCTTC.

This clone was observed a single time. J is TRBJ1-1 and V is TRBV12-3 or TRBV12-4; the D gene is possibly TRBD1 (5 bases). This CDR3 has 13 residues. Trimming removed 6 bases from V and 1 base from J, with 9 bases in between. This CDR3 reads CASRRQSNTEAFF. CDR3 nucleotide sequence: TGTGCCAGCAGAAGACAGTCGAACACTGAAGCTTTCTTT.

The chain has TRBV4-1 and TRBJ1-1, with a possible D match to TRBD1 (5 bases). The CDR3 is 15 amino acids. Deletions cut 0 bases from V and 5 bases from J, with 13 bases between. Germline V gene lookup returns CDR1 MGHRA and CDR2 YSYEKL. For the CDR3, the DNA is TGCGCCAGCAGCCAAGAGATTTCAGGGAGGACTGAAGCTTTCTTT. Protein product: CASSQEISGRTEAFF.

V is TRBV20-1 and J is TRBJ2-7; maybe TRBD1 (6 bases). Germline V gives CDR1 DFQATT, CDR2 SNEGSKA (reference sequence). The CDR3 totals 15 residues. With 3 bases removed from V and 0 bases from J, the gap between germline ends came to 15 bases. CDR3 bases: TGCAGTGCTAGTCGACCCAGGGGAAGCTCCTACGAGCAGTACTTC. Protein: CSASRPRGSSYEQYF.

The chain links TRBV5-1 to TRBJ1-1, with 9 bases lining up with TRBD1. V gave up 0 bases and J gave up 4 bases; unmatched junction bases: 4. Germline CDR1 and CDR2: SGHRS and YFSETQ. This CDR3 has 15 amino acids. This CDR3 reads CASSLGQGGGTEAFF. The CDR3 DNA reads as TGCGCCAGCAGCTTGGGACAGGGGGGAGGCACTGAAGCTTTCTTT.

The CDR3 DNA is TGTGCCAGCAGTGCGTTGACAGGGTCAAACTATGGCTACACCTTC. Residues: CASSALTGSNYGYTF. The V call is TRBV25-1, the J call TRBJ1-2; 7 bases agree with TRBD1. There are 15 residues in the CDR3. With 4 bases clipped from V and 2 bases from J, the junction kept 7 bases outside the gene matches. Germline values: CDR1 MGHDK, CDR2 SYGVNS.

The chain is built from TRBV19 and TRBJ1-6; D perhaps matches TRBD1 (5 bases). The ends were cut back, 7 bases at V and 9 bases at J, with 19 bases in the middle. The CDR3 sequence is 15 residues long. Germline V gene sequence: CDR1 LNHDA, CDR2 SQIVND (reference sequence). CDR3 sequence reads: CASTEGQGQGSPLHF. The CDR3 DNA is TGTGCCAGTACCGAAGGCCAGGGTCAAGGTTCACCCCTCCACTTT.

V usage is TRBV5-5 and J usage is TRBJ2-3, with 11 bases aligning to TRBD1. Germline loops: CDR1 SGHKS, CDR2 YYEKEE (reference sequence). Losses at the gene ends were 4 bases for V and 9 bases for J; bases not matched to a gene: 7. The CDR3 has 14 amino acids. The chain's CDR3 is CASSLGQGAMTQYF. As DNA, the CDR3 is TGTGCCAGCAGCCTAGGACAGGGGGCGATGACGCAGTATTTT.

The table lists this clone with a count of one. The chain uses TRBV10-3 and TRBJ2-3; maybe TRBD1 (6 bases). This CDR3 has 14 residues. Germline lookup yields CDR1 ENHRY and CDR2 SYGVKD. The V end lost 2 bases, the J end lost 4 bases, and 10 bases lay between the germline ends. The CDR3 loop reads CAISEGQSADTQYF. In nucleotides, the CDR3 is TGTGCCATCAGTGAGGGACAGAGCGCAGATACGCAGTATTTT.

The chain employs TRBV6-1 and TRBJ1-5; 7 bases are a match to TRBD1. Trimming cost V 0 bases and J 5 bases; bases outside gene matches: 4. CDR3 length: 15 residues. The germline gives CDR1 MNHNS, CDR2 SASEGT. The CDR3 sequence is CASSEAGGQHQPQHF. The CDR3, as DNA: TGTGCCAGCAGTGAAGCGGGGGGACAGCATCAGCCCCAGCATTTT.

In the case of this clone: This sample also contains other DNA sequences that code for the same CDR3. The rearrangement links TRBV9 to TRBJ2-3; D unclear. The CDR3 contains 12 residues. Germline V gene lookup returns CDR1 SGDLS and CDR2 YYNGEE. Trimming removed 0 bases from V and 4 bases from J, with 3 bases in between. Written as DNA, the CDR3 is TGTGCCAGCAGCGTAGTCTCAGATACGCAGTATTTT. Protein product: CASSVVSDTQYF.

The chain joins TRBV6-6 to TRBJ1-5; 8 positions match TRBD1. CDR1 and CDR2 (germline): MNHNY, SVGAGI (reference sequence). The junction had 6 bases not matched to a gene; V was cut back by 6 bases and J by 2 bases. This CDR3 comprises 15 residues. This chain's CDR3 is CASRRGQVGNQPQHF. The CDR3, as DNA: TGTGCCAGCAGACGGGGACAGGTTGGCAATCAGCCCCAGCATTTT.

This rearrangement joins TRBV19 to TRBJ2-2, with TRBD2 identical over 8 bases. Germline CDR1 is LNHDA and CDR2 is SQIVND (reference sequence). The CDR3 has 16 amino acids. Trimming removed 5 bases from V and 1 base from J; junction bases left unmatched: 6. The CDR3 region is CASSSRSGGNTGELFF. In DNA form, the CDR3 reads TGTGCCAGTAGTTCAAGGAGCGGGGGGAACACCGGGGAGCTGTTTTTT.

The rearrangement links TRBV28 to TRBJ1-5; D may be TRBD1 (6 bases). The CDR3 totals 15 residues. Germline CDR1 and CDR2: MDHEN and SYDVKM. Trimming cost V 5 bases and J 5 bases, with 16 bases left between them. The CDR3 nucleotides read TGTGCCAGCAGTCCTGGAGGGGGGGCCTATCAGCCCCAGCATTTT. Amino acid sequence: CASSPGGGAYQPQHF.

The rearrangement links TRBV28 to TRBJ2-1, with D possibly TRBD2 on 5 matching bases. Germline CDR1 MDHEN, CDR2 SYDVKM. The CDR3 consists of 16 residues. Trimming took 4 bases from V and 7 from J, leaving 20 bases between them. Here the CDR3 DNA reads TGTGCCAGCAGTTCCGTCCTAGCTCCAGAAAGGAATGAGCAGTTCTTC. It is translated as CASSSVLAPERNEQFF.

The chain employs TRBV5-3 and TRBJ1-2; 8 nucleotides match TRBD1. Being an ORF, TRBV5-3 has a function that is uncertain. V trimming: 3 bases; J trimming: 3 bases; junction bases outside the gene matches: 19. The CDR3 has 19 residues. CDR3 protein: CARSSTSATGEAGDYGYTF. Here the CDR3 DNA reads TGTGCCAGAAGCTCCACTTCGGCGACAGGGGAGGCGGGGGACTATGGCTACACCTTC.

The CDR3, as DNA: TGTGCCAGCAGCCAACTGAACACCGGGGAGCTGTTTTTT. Translation: CASSQLNTGELFF. The chain has TRBV7-9 and TRBJ2-2; D gene uncertain. The CDR3 runs to 13 residues. V lost 5 bases and J lost 1, with 5 bases in between. Germline CDR1 reads SEHNR; CDR2 reads FQNEAQ (reference sequence).

This clone has just a few counts. The chain uses TRBV6-2 or TRBV6-3 and TRBJ2-7; 10 nucleotides line up with TRBD2. The V gene's germline CDR1 is MNHEY and CDR2 SVGEGT. V dropped 4 bases and J dropped 5; count of bases not matched to a gene: 11. The CDR3 runs 16 residues. The chain's CDR3 is CASSLETLAGVHEQYF. As DNA, the CDR3 is TGTGCCAGCAGTTTGGAAACGCTAGCGGGAGTCCACGAGCAGTACTTC.

V gene TRBV9 combines with J gene TRBJ2-2; 8 bases agree with TRBD2. CDR1 and CDR2 (germline): SGDLS, YYNGEE. The CDR3 loop spans 16 amino acids. Germline trimming cut 2 bases from V and 7 bases from J; bases unmatched to any gene: 10. The CDR3 is CASSVQREGLGGELFF. CDR3 in DNA: TGTGCCAGCAGCGTCCAACGGGAGGGCCTTGGCGGGGAGCTGTTTTTT. The complete variable domain, with remaining parts taken from reference TRBV9 and TRBJ2-2, reads DSGVTQTPKHLITATGQRVTLRCSPRSGDLSVYWYQQSLDQGLQFLIQYYNGEERAKGNILERFSAQQFPDLHSELNLSSLELGDSALYFCASSVQREGLGGELFFGEGSRLTVL.

V and J are TRBV4-1 and TRBJ2-2; a possible D gene is TRBD1 (6 bases). CDR3 length: 15 amino acids. V was cut by 0 bases and J by 4 bases, with 9 bases left in between. Looked up from germline, CDR1 is MGHRA and CDR2 is YSYEKL. In DNA form, the CDR3 reads TGCGCCAGCAGCCAAGAACAGGGTGGCACCGGGGAGCTGTTTTTT. Protein: CASSQEQGGTGELFF.

A word on this clone: One end of the junction does not line up with germline, which may come from a read error. The V call is TRBV2, the J call TRBJ1-2, with 8 nucleotides matching TRBD1. The CDR3 loop spans 13 amino acids. Germline values: CDR1 SNHLY, CDR2 FYNNEI. Written as DNA, the CDR3 is TGTGCCAGCAATCCGGTGGTGGGGAGGACAGGGAACTTC. Translating it yields CASNPVVGRTGNF.

The gene calls are TRBV5-1 and TRBJ1-1, with 7 bases aligning to TRBD1. V gave up 0 bases and J gave up 0 bases; unmatched junction bases: 5. The CDR3 totals 16 residues. Germline CDR1 SGHRS, CDR2 YFSETQ. The CDR3 DNA reads as TGCGCCAGCAGCTTGGGGGGGACAGCCGTGAACACTGAAGCTTTCTTT. Translated, it gives CASSLGGTAVNTEAFF.

The V gene is TRBV7-2, the J gene TRBJ2-7; 11 bases are shared with TRBD2. Germline CDR1 SGHTA, CDR2 FQGNSA. The CDR3 runs to 13 residues. V lost 5 bases, J lost 7 bases, and 4 bases stayed unmatched. The CDR3 DNA sequence: TGTGCCAGCAGCAACCGACTAGCGGGAGAGCAGTACTTC. It is translated as CASSNRLAGEQYF. The complete variable domain, with remaining parts taken from reference TRBV7-2 and TRBJ2-7, reads GAGVSQSPSNKVTEKGKDVELRCDPISGHTALYWYRQSLGQGLEFLIYFQGNSAPDKSGLPSDRFSAERTGGSVSTLTIQRTQQEDSAVYLCASSNRLAGEQYFGPGTRLTVT.

The gene calls are TRBV6-2 or TRBV6-3 and TRBJ2-7; the match to TRBD2 covers 10 bases. V gave up 5 bases and J gave up 4 bases; unmatched junction bases: 17. Germline V gene sequence: CDR1 MNHEY, CDR2 SVGEGT. The CDR3 is 18 amino acids. CDR3 amino acids: CASSPPLSGRVGSYEQYF. As DNA, the CDR3 is TGTGCCAGCAGTCCCCCCTTGAGCGGGAGGGTAGGAAGTTACGAGCAGTACTTC.

V usage is TRBV9 and J usage is TRBJ1-4, with D perhaps matching TRBD1 (5 bases). The CDR3 totals 15 residues. CDR1 and CDR2 from the germline V gene are SGDLS and YYNGEE. Trimming took off 4 bases at V and 5 bases at J, with 15 bases between the two ends. Here the CDR3 reads CASSPPTGGNEKLFF. The CDR3 DNA reads as TGTGCCAGCAGCCCTCCGACGGGGGGGAATGAAAAACTGTTTTTT. Full variable domain (outside the CDR3, taken from reference TRBV9 and TRBJ1-4): DSGVTQTPKHLITATGQRVTLRCSPRSGDLSVYWYQQSLDQGLQFLIQYYNGEERAKGNILERFSAQQFPDLHSELNLSSLELGDSALYFCASSPPTGGNEKLFFGSGTQLSVL.

The gene calls are TRBV7-9 and TRBJ2-4, with a tentative D call TRBD1 (6 bases). V was cut by 0 bases and J by 3 bases, with 6 bases left in between. CDR1 and CDR2 (germline): SEHNR, FQNEAQ (reference sequence). CDR3 length equals 14 residues. The CDR3 loop is CASSLADSKNIQYF. In DNA, the CDR3 is TGTGCCAGCAGCTTAGCGGACAGCAAAAACATTCAGTACTTC. Full variable domain (rest looked up from reference TRBV7-9 and TRBJ2-4): DTGVSQNPRHKITKRGQNVTFRCDPISEHNRLYWYRQTLGQGPEFLTYFQNEAQLEKSRLLSDRFSAERPKGSFSTLEIQRTEQGDSAMYLCASSLADSKNIQYFGAGTRLSVL.

The V call is TRBV2, the J call TRBJ1-1, with TRBD1 as a possible D gene (6 bases). The CDR3 is made up of 14 amino acids. The germline V and J ends were trimmed by 4 bases and 5 bases, with 14 bases remaining between them. The germline V gene has CDR1 SNHLY and CDR2 FYNNEI. CDR3 amino acids: CASSAQGRRTEAFF. The CDR3 DNA sequence: TGTGCCAGCAGTGCACAGGGAAGGAGAACTGAAGCTTTCTTT.

V is TRBV6-5 and J is TRBJ1-1; D call uncertain. Germline V lookup: CDR1 MNHEY, CDR2 SVGAGI. Trimming cost V 8 bases and J 3 bases, with 10 bases left between them. This CDR3 has 12 residues. The CDR3 is CASLDLDTEAFF. DNA of the CDR3: TGTGCCAGCCTCGATCTAGACACTGAAGCTTTCTTT.

The chain is built from TRBV5-1 and TRBJ1-1; TRBD1 matches at 8 bases. The CDR3 totals 15 residues. The J segment lost 5 bases and the V segment lost 4 bases, leaving 10 bases of the junction unmatched. Germline CDR1 SGHRS, CDR2 YFSETQ. In DNA form, the CDR3 reads TGCGCCAGCAGCAGCACCCAGGGGGCAGGGACTGAAGCTTTCTTT. Encoded protein: CASSSTQGAGTEAFF.

The sample holds one count of this clone. This chain links TRBV2 with TRBJ1-1; the D gene is possibly TRBD1 (5 bases). CDR3 length: 14 residues. Germline loops: CDR1 SNHLY, CDR2 FYNNEI. V was pared by 2 bases and J by 1 base, with 8 bases between. The CDR3 coding sequence is TGTGCCAGCAGTGAAAGGGGCTCGAACACTGAAGCTTTCTTT. Protein: CASSERGSNTEAFF.

The V call is TRBV9, the J call TRBJ2-3; 11 positions match TRBD2. Germline V gene sequence: CDR1 SGDLS, CDR2 YYNGEE. V lost 0 bases to trimming and J lost 0 bases; unmatched junction nucleotides: 6. The CDR3 loop spans 18 amino acids. The CDR3 nucleotides read TGTGCCAGCAGCGTAGCTCCGGCTAGCGGGAGGAGCACAGATACGCAGTATTTT. Translated, it gives CASSVAPASGRSTDTQYF.

This clone is a singleton in its sample. The rearrangement joins TRBV9 to TRBJ2-1; perhaps TRBD2 as D (6 bases). V lost 0 bases and J 2 bases, leaving 9 bases between the germline ends. There are 15 residues in the CDR3. The germline V gene has CDR1 SGDLS and CDR2 YYNGEE. The CDR3 DNA is TGTGCCAGCAGCGTAGAGGAGGGCCCCTACAATGAGCAGTTCTTC. The encoded protein is CASSVEEGPYNEQFF.